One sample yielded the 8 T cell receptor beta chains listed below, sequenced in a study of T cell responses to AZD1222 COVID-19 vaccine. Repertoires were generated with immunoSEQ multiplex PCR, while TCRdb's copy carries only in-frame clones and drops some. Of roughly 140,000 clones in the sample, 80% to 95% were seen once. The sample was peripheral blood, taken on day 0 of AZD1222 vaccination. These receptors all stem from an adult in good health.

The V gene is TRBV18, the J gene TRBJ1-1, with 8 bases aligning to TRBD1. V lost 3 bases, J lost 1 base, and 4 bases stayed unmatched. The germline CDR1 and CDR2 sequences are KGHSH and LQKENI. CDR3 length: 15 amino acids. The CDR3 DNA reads TGTGCCAGCTCACCTATCGGACAGGGGAACACTGAAGCTTTCTTT. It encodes CASSPIGQGNTEAFF. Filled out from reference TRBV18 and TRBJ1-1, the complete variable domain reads NAGVMQNPRHLVRRRGQEARLRCSPMKGHSHVYWYRQLPEEGLKFMVYLQKENIIDESGMPKERFSAEFPKEGPSILRIQQVVRGDSAAYFCASSPIGQGNTEAFFGQGTRLTVV.

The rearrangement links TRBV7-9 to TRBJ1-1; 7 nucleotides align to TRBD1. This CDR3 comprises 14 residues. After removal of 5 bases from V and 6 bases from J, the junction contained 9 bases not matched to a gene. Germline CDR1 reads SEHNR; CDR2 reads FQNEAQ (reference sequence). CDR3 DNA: TGTGCCAGCAGCGCCGGGACAGAAGCCTCTGAAGCTTTCTTT. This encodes CASSAGTEASEAFF.

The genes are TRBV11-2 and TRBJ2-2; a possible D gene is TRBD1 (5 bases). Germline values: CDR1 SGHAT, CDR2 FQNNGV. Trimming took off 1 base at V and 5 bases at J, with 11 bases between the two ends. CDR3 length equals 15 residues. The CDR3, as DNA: TGTGCCAGCAGCTTAGTGGCAGGGCAAACCGGGGAGCTGTTTTTT. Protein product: CASSLVAGQTGELFF.

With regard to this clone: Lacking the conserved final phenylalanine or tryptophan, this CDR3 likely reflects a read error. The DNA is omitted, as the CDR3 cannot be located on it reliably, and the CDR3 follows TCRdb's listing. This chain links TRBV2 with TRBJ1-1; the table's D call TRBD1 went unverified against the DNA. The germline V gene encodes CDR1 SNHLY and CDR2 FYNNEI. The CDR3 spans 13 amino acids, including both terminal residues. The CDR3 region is CASSEYGATGFAV.

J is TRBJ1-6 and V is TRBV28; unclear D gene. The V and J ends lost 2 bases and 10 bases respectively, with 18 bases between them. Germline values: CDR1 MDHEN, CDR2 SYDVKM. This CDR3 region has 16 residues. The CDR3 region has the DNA TGTGCCAGCAGTTTACGGCTGGGCAGGAGGGAATCACCCCTCCACTTT. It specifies CASSLRLGRRESPLHF.

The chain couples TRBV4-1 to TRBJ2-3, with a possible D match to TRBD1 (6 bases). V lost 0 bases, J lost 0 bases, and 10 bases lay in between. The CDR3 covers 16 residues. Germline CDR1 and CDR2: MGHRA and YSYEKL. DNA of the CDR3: TGCGCCAGCAGCCAAGATACAGGGTGGAGCACAGATACGCAGTATTTT. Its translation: CASSQDTGWSTDTQYF.

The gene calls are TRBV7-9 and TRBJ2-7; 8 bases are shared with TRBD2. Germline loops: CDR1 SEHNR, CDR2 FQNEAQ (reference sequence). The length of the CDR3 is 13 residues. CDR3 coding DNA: TGTGGGAGTAGCGGGGTGAGCTCCTACGAGCAGTACTTC. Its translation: CGSSGVSSYEQYF.

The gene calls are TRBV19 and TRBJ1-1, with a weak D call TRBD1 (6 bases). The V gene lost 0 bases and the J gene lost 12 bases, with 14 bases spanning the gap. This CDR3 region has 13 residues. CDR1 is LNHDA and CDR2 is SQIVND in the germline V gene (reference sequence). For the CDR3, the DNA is TGTGCCAGTAGTATAGATGGGGGCAGGCTCCCTTTCTTT. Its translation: CASSIDGGRLPFF.